The rows below give T cell receptor beta chains drawn from one sample of a study of shared T cell receptors in the human thymus. The data were produced by immunoSEQ multiplex PCR, yet TCRdb's version contains in-frame clones alone and is incomplete. The sample includes roughly 700,000 clones, around 87% seen only once; the top ten take 0.01%. These data also formed part of another study, on human thymus T cells.

Sequencing was carried out using thymocytes. The source of these receptors is a boy under two years old with a congenital heart defect. The CDR3 runs from the conserved cysteine through the conserved F or W. A D gene is named only where the DNA matches it firmly.

TRBV4-1,TRBD2,CASSRQGGLAGVEGVGEQYF
TRBV19,NA,CASSMAPPSGGSYEQYF
TRBV5-5,TRBD1,CASSLPGQGDTEAFF
TRBV15,TRBD1,CATSSGQGANEQYF
TRBV29-1,TRBD2,CSVVGLAGVRPFYNEQFF
TRBV9,NA,CASSPYGTPSTDTQYF
TRBV10-3,NA,CAIRNGSYEQYF
TRBV28,TRBD2,CASSTIGLAVYEQYF
TRBV14,NA,CASSQGLRVRTGTEAFF
TRBV5-8,TRBD1,CASSPPGTGDEKLFF
TRBV27,NA,CASSFKGYNEQFF
TRBV5-4,TRBD2,CASSLRTSGKQETQYF
TRBV5-8,NA,CASSFARGGYTF
TRBV5-3,TRBD2,CARSPVEGPGLAGGQAKNIQYF
TRBV9,NA,CASSDATSTDTQYF
TRBV15,NA,CATSTRDNTGELFF
TRBV10-2,TRBD2,CASSFLAGTPHEQFF
TRBV10-2,TRBD2,CASSDEVAGGYEQYF
TRBV27,NA,CASNLGKRGLAEAFF
TRBV15,TRBD2,CATSRELAGVLETQYF
TRBV19,TRBD1,CASSIAVYRDRRETSYGYTF
TRBV29-1,NA,CSVEFRPLGYGYTF
TRBV12-5,TRBD1,CASGLIRPRQGRTMNTEAFF
TRBV7-2,TRBD2,CASSLCGRAPSDEQYF
TRBV4-2,NA,CASSQEEDTHEQYF
TRBV29-1,TRBD2,CSVAGTSGMPAGTDTQYF
TRBV5-1,TRBD2,CASSLGGRGTDTQYF
TRBV9,TRBD2,CASSGRTSGEQFF
TRBV5-6,NA,CASSAGLQETQYF
TRBV15,NA,CATSRDRRAGGDTEAFF
TRBV2,TRBD1,CAPAGTGDHEQYF
TRBV9,TRBD1,CASSVTDPNPRDRAYNYGYTF
TRBV6-6,NA,CASSYRASHGEQFF
TRBV6-5,NA,CASSYNSGTDTQYF
TRBV27,NA,CASRSSPGGSTEAFF
TRBV4-1,TRBD2,CASSPERLAGDNEQFF
TRBV9,NA,CASSVGPDFKTDTQYF
TRBV5-1,NA,CASSFFVNYGYTF
TRBV27,NA,CASSFGQGTRTEQFF
TRBV27,NA,CASSPLAGLYGYTF
TRBV29-1,TRBD1,CSVEGLRDRGYYEQYF
TRBV6-1,TRBD2,CASSEGQGLAAYEQYF
TRBV28,TRBD1,CASSLGDREESTDTQYF
TRBV6-4,NA,CASRHTGLYYGYTF
TRBV7-6,TRBD2,CASSPGGISATGTSGYNEQFF
TRBV27,TRBD2,CASSPGVSGRRTEQYF
TRBV7-9,NA,CASSLLGLGHNEQFF
TRBV7-3,TRBD1,CASSLNRGENTGELFF
TRBV27,NA,CASSFVEDRETDTQYF
TRBV7-5,NA,CARSLGSPGGYEQYF
TRBV29-1,TRBD2,CSVEPPTSGTGDTQYF
TRBV11-2,TRBD2,CASSPTSGAQETQYF
TRBV2,TRBD2,CASRGVAGANSYEQYF
TRBV6-5,NA,CASSYSNGAEAFF
TRBV18,NA,CASSPDSQETQYF
TRBV11-3,TRBD2,CASSSGLAGGTEQFF
TRBV4-3,TRBD2,CASSFSGRESGQYF
TRBV5-4,TRBD2,CASSFGTSGRWADTQYF
TRBV30,NA,CARDSVKTTKKLFF
TRBV20-1,NA,CSAAGSHEQYF